This T cell receptor beta chain was sequenced in a study of tumor and adjacent non-tumor tissue in lung cancer. In the study overall: Around 4.2 million productive TCRbeta reads were obtained per sample on average. General observations from the study: Tumor tissue had significantly higher TCR diversity than normal lung. Tumor repertoires had a smaller top 100 clone share than normal lung.

A modified ARM-PCR protocol with three rounds of nested PCR amplified TCRbeta. TCRdb re-analysed the multiplex PCR reads in MiXCR, keeping a single row per CDR3 protein. The sample yields approximately 62,000 distinct CDR3 sequences, around two thirds seen once. The template was RNA from unsorted bulk tissue. This non-tumor lung sample came from over 3 cm beyond the tumor edge. Between August and November 2014, newly diagnosed, chemotherapy-naive lung cancer patients underwent thoracic surgery in China. This clonotype is medium-sized in the sample. Its target is unknown. The clonotype comes from a man in his 70s with non-small cell lung cancer. Sample: distant non-tumor lung tissue.

The CDR3: CSVRGQGDADTQYF. In nucleotides, the CDR3 is TGCAGCGTTAGGGGACAGGGGGACGCCGATACGCAGTATTTT. J is TRBJ2-3 and V is TRBV29-1; 11 bases map to TRBD1. The J segment lost 6 bases and the V segment lost 5 bases, leaving 7 bases of the junction unmatched. Germline-derived CDR1 and CDR2 are SQVTM and ANQGSEA. The CDR3 runs 14 residues.